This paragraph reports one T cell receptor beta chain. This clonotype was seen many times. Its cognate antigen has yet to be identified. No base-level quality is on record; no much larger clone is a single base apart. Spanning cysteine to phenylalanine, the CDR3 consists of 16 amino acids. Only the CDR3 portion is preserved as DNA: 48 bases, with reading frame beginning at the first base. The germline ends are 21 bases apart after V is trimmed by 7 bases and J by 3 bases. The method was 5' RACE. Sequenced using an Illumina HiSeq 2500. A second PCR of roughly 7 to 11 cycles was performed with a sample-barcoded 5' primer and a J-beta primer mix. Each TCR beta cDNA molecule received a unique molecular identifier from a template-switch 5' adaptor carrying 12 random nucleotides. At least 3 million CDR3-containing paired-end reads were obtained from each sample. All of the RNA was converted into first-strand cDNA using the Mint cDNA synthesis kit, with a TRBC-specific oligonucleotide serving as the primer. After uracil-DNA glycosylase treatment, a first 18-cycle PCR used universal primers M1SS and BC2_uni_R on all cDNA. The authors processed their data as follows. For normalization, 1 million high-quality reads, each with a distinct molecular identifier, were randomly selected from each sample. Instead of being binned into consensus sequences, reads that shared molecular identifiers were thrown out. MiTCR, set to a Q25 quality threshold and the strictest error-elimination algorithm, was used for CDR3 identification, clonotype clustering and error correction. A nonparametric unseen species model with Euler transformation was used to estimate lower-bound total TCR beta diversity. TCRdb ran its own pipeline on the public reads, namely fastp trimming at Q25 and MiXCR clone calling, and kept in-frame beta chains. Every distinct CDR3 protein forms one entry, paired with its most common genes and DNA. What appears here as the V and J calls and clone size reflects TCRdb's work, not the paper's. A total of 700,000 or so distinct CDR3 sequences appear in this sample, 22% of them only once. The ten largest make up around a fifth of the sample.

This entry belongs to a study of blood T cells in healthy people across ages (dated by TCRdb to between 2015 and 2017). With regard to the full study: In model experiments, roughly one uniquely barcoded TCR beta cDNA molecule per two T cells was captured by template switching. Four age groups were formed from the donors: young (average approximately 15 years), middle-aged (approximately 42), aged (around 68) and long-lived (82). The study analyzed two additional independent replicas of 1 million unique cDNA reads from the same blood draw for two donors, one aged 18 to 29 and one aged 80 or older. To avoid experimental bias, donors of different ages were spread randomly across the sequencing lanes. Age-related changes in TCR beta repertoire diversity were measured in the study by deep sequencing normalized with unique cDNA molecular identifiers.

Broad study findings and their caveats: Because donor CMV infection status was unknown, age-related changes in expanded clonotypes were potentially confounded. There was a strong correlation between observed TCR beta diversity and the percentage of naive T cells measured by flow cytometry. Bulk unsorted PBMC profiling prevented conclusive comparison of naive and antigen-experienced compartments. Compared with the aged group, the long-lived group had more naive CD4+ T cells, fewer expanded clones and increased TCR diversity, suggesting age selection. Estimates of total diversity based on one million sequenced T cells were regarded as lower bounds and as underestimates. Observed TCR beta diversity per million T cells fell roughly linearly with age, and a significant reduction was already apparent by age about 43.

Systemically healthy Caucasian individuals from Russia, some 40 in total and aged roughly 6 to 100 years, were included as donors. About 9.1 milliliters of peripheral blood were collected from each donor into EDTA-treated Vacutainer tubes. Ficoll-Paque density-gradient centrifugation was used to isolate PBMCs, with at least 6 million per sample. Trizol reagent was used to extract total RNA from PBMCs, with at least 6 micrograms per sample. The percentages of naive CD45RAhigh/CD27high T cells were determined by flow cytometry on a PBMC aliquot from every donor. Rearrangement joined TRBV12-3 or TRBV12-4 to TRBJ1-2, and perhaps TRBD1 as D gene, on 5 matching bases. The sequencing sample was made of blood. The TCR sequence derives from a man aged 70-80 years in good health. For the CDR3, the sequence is CASTMVTWGSDYGYTF. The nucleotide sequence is TGTGCCAGCACTATGGTGACGTGGGGGTCGGACTATGGCTACACCTTC.